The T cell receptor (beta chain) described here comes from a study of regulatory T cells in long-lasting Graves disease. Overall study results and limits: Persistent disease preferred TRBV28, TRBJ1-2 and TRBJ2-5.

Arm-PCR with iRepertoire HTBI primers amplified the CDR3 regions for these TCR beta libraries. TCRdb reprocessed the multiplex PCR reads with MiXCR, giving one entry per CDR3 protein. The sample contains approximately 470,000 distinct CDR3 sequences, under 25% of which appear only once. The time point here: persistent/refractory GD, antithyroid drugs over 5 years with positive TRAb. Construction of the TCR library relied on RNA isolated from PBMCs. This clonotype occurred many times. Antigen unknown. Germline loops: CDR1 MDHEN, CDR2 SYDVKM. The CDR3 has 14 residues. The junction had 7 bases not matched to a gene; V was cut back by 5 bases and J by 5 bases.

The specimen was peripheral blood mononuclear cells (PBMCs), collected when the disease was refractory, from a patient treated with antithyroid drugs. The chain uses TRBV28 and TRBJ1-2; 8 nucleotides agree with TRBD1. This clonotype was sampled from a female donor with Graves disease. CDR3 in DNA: TGTGCCAGCAGTGGCAGGGGGCGTCGGTATGGCTACACCTTC. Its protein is CASSGRGRRYGYTF.